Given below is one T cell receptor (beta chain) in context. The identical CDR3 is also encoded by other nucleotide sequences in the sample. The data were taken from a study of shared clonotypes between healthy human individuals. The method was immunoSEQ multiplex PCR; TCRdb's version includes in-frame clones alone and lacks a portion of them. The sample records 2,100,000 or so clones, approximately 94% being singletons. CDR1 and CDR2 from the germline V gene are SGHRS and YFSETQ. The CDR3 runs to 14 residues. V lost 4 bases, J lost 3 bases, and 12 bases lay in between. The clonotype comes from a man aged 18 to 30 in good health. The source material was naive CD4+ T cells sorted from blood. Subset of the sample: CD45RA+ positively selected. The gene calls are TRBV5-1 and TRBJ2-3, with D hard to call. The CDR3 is CASSPLAGTDTQYF. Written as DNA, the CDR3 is TGCGCCAGCAGCCCCTTAGCTGGGACAGATACGCAGTATTTT.